At least ten counts were recorded for the clone carrying this T cell receptor (beta chain). Clones were sequenced by immunoSEQ multiplex PCR, and TCRdb holds only the in-frame ones, with some missing. The profile covers some 35,000 clones, none occurring a single time. The record originates from a study of T cells after posttransplantation cyclophosphamide. Germline CDR1 PRHDT, CDR2 FYEKMQ (reference sequence). The CDR3 extends over 13 amino acids. V was shortened by 2 bases and J by 2 bases, with 5 bases between the two germline ends. Sample: PBMCs. The chain carries TRBV13 and TRBJ2-3; D is undetermined. The TCR sequence derives from a man between 25 and 39 years old in good health and a related stem cell transplant donor. CDR3 sequence: CASSLRPTDTQYF. CDR3 bases: TGTGCCAGCAGCTTAAGGCCCACAGATACGCAGTATTTT.